This entry lists 3 T cell receptor beta chains sequenced from one sample in a study of blood T cell repertoires in COVID-19. Method: immunoSEQ multiplex PCR; TCRdb's copy keeps in-frame clones and lacks some. The sample shows some 110,000 clones, 70% to 90% of them seen only once. The sample was peripheral blood. The receptors stem from a middle-aged man with acute or convalescent COVID-19.

J is TRBJ2-5 and V is TRBV7-6; the D gene is possibly TRBD1 (5 bases). The CDR3 length is 14 residues. Deletions cut 0 bases from V and 5 bases from J, with 10 bases between. CDR1 and CDR2 from the germline V gene are SGHVS and FNYEAQ. CDR3 nucleotides: TGTGCCAGCAGCTTAGCGCTGGGGCGGGAGACCCAGTACTTC. Its translation is CASSLALGRETQYF.

CDR3 sequence reads: CASGYDGTGTNTGELFF. Here the CDR3 DNA reads TGTGCCAGCGGCTATGATGGGACAGGAACGAACACCGGGGAGCTGTTTTTT. This chain joins TRBV5-7 and TRBJ2-2, with 8 positions matching TRBD1. TRBV5-7 counts as an open reading frame of uncertain function. This CDR3 spans 17 amino acids. V lost 7 bases to trimming and J lost 0 bases; unmatched junction nucleotides: 11.

This clone has just one count. The chain has TRBV29-1 and TRBJ1-1, with 7 bases matching TRBD1. CDR3 length equals 15 residues. Losses at the gene ends were 7 bases for V and 1 base for J; bases not matched to a gene: 12. CDR1 SQVTM and CDR2 ANQGSEA come from the germline V gene. The CDR3: CSAQGQGGSNTEAFF. The CDR3 nucleotides are TGCAGCGCACAGGGGCAGGGGGGTTCGAACACTGAAGCTTTCTTT.